This entry lists 18 T cell receptor beta chains sequenced from one sample in a study of T cell changes during pregnancy in multiple sclerosis. Here immunoSEQ multiplex PCR was the method, and the copy in TCRdb shows in-frame clones only, minus some. The data show more than 65,000 clones, with about 93% seen just once and about 0.93% held by the top ten. Sequencing was performed on peripheral blood, taken in the first trimester of pregnancy. These TCRs come from a female donor with multiple sclerosis, enrolled in a pregnancy study.

The chain joins TRBV18 to TRBJ1-1; possible D gene TRBD1, 6 bases. The V gene lost 0 bases and the J gene lost 5 bases, with 13 bases spanning the gap. Germline values: CDR1 KGHSH, CDR2 LQKENI. The CDR3 is 15 residues long. CDR3 in DNA: TGTGCCAGCTCACCACCCGGGGGGGCCGGAACTGAAGCTTTCTTT. It specifies CASSPPGGAGTEAFF.

The chain uses TRBV6-5 and TRBJ2-7, with 8 positions matching TRBD2. There are 14 residues in the CDR3. Germline V gene lookup returns CDR1 MNHEY and CDR2 SVGAGI. V was pared by 4 bases and J by 1 base, with 3 bases of the junction left unmatched. In nucleotides, the CDR3 is TGTGCCAGCAGTTCGACTAGCGATTCCTACGAGCAGTACTTC. Encoded protein: CASSSTSDSYEQYF.

This chain joins TRBV6-1 and TRBJ1-4; TRBD1 matches 10 bases. Looked up from germline, CDR1 is MNHNS and CDR2 is SASEGT. The V and J ends lost 4 bases and 3 bases, in that order; junction bases with no gene match: 5. This CDR3 is 16 amino acids long. CDR3 protein: CASSAGTGVANEKLFF. In DNA form, the CDR3 reads TGTGCCAGCAGTGCCGGGACAGGGGTAGCTAATGAAAAACTGTTTTTT.

The chain links TRBV15 to TRBJ1-2, with D possibly being TRBD1 (6 bases). V was trimmed by 1 base and J by 2 bases, leaving 11 bases between them. The CDR3 is 15 residues long. Germline CDR1 and CDR2: LNHNV and YYDKDF (reference sequence). The CDR3: CATSRAGGKNYGYTF. The CDR3 nucleotides read TGTGCCACCAGCAGAGCGGGGGGCAAGAACTATGGCTACACCTTC. Looking up the rest from reference TRBV15 and TRBJ1-2 gives the full variable domain: DAMVIQNPRYQVTQFGKPVTLSCSQTLNHNVMYWYQQKSSQAPKLLFHYYDKDFNNEADTPDNFQSRRPNTSFCFLDIRSPGLGDTAMYLCATSRAGGKNYGYTFGSGTRLTVV.

V is TRBV11-3 and J is TRBJ2-3; no reliable D call. CDR3 length: 12 amino acids. CDR1 SGHNT and CDR2 YENEEA come from the germline V gene. Trimming took off 6 bases at V and 2 bases at J, with 6 bases between the two ends. The CDR3 is CASSQSTDTQYF. The CDR3 region has the DNA TGTGCCAGCAGTCAATCCACAGATACGCAGTATTTT.

The chain employs TRBV2 and TRBJ2-1; 11 bases match TRBD1. Per the germline V gene, CDR1 is SNHLY and CDR2 is FYNNEI. The CDR3 sequence is 16 residues long. Trimming cost V 0 bases and J 8 bases; bases outside gene matches: 6. The CDR3 sequence: CASSEALRTGGYEQFF. CDR3 bases: TGTGCCAGCAGTGAAGCGCTTCGGACAGGGGGCTATGAGCAGTTCTTC. The variable domain in full, with the rest retrieved from reference TRBV2 and TRBJ2-1, is EPEVTQTPSHQVTQMGQEVILRCVPISNHLYFYWYRQILGQKVEFLVSFYNNEISEKSEIFDDQFSVERPDGSNFTLKIRSTKLEDSAMYFCASSEALRTGGYEQFFGPGTRLTVL.

The chain couples TRBV2 to TRBJ1-2; no clear D. Germline-derived CDR1 and CDR2 are SNHLY and FYNNEI. The ends were cut back, 6 bases at V and 8 bases at J, with 10 bases in the middle. This CDR3 has 11 residues. The CDR3 loop is CASRLARGYTF. The CDR3 nucleotides read TGTGCCAGCAGGTTGGCGAGGGGCTACACCTTC.

The chain uses TRBV5-1 and TRBJ2-1; D is possibly TRBD2 (5 bases). Germline lookup yields CDR1 SGHRS and CDR2 YFSETQ. The CDR3 is 15 amino acids. The germline V and J ends were trimmed by 3 bases and 8 bases, with 18 bases remaining between them. The DNA for the CDR3 is TGCGCCAGCAGCTCCCCTGGCGATAGCGAGGATGAGCAGTTCTTC. Residues: CASSSPGDSEDEQFF.

V gene TRBV25-1 combines with J gene TRBJ2-7; TRBD2 is a possible D gene (6 bases). Germline assignment: CDR1 MGHDK and CDR2 SYGVNS. The length of the CDR3 is 12 residues. The V end lost 6 bases, the J end lost 0 bases, and 6 bases lay between the germline ends. Here the CDR3 DNA reads TGTGCCAGCAGGGGGGGCTCCTACGAGCAGTACTTC. Translating gives CASRGGSYEQYF.

The V gene is TRBV7-6, the J gene TRBJ2-1, with 7 bases aligning to TRBD2. This CDR3 region has 11 residues. Germline V gene lookup returns CDR1 SGHVS and CDR2 FNYEAQ. The J segment lost 10 bases and the V segment lost 3 bases, leaving 0 bases of the junction unmatched. CDR3 in amino acids: CASSLGGEQFF. Here the CDR3 DNA reads TGTGCCAGCAGCTTGGGGGGGGAGCAGTTCTTC.

This clone was counted a few times. The same CDR3 can be traced to other DNA sequences in this sample. The rearrangement links TRBV20-1 to TRBJ1-1; TRBD1 is a possible D gene (5 bases). V lost 6 bases and J lost 2, with 7 bases in between. This CDR3 region has 11 residues. The germline V gene has CDR1 DFQATT and CDR2 SNEGSKA (reference sequence). DNA for the CDR3: TGCAGTGCCAGGGCCAACACTGAAGCTTTCTTT. Translating it yields CSARANTEAFF.

This clone appeared once. This chain connects TRBV5-4 to TRBJ2-1; 9 bases are a match to TRBD2. CDR1 and CDR2 from the germline V gene are SGHNT and YYREEE (reference sequence). The CDR3 is 16 amino acids. J was trimmed by 5 bases and V by 0 bases; bases with no gene match: 6. CDR3 nucleotides: TGTGCCAGCAGCTTGGGACCCAGCGGGAGGAACAATGAGCAGTTCTTC. This sequence encodes CASSLGPSGRNNEQFF.

This clone was observed a single time. V usage is TRBV19 and J usage is TRBJ2-7; a possible D gene is TRBD1 (6 bases). Trimming left V 4 bases short and J 2 bases short, with 18 bases between. CDR1 and CDR2 (germline): LNHDA, SQIVND (reference sequence). The CDR3 length is 16 residues. The CDR3 region is CASSRQETIPPYEQYF. CDR3 sequence (DNA): TGTGCCAGTAGTAGACAGGAGACAATACCTCCCTACGAGCAGTACTTC. Drawing the rest from reference TRBV19 and TRBJ2-7, the complete variable domain is DGGITQSPKYLFRKEGQNVTLSCEQNLNHDAMYWYRQDPGQGLRLIYYSQIVNDFQKGDIAEGYSVSREKKESFPLTVTSAQKNPTAFYLCASSRQETIPPYEQYFGPGTRLTVT.

The chain combines TRBV30 with TRBJ1-1; TRBD1 aligns across 7 bases. Germline V gene lookup returns CDR1 GTSNPN and CDR2 SVGIG (reference sequence). V lost 4 bases, J lost 7 bases, and 9 bases stayed unmatched. The CDR3 is made up of 13 amino acids. CDR3 sequence reads: CAWNEGAMGEAFF. CDR3 nucleotide sequence: TGTGCCTGGAATGAGGGGGCAATGGGTGAAGCTTTCTTT.

The rearrangement links TRBV6-4 to TRBJ1-2; 9 bases are shared with TRBD1. The CDR3 length is 14 residues. Germline CDR1 and CDR2: MRHNA and SNTAGT. V lost 6 bases to trimming and J lost 7 bases; unmatched junction nucleotides: 9. The CDR3 bases are TGTGCCAGCAGCCCATACAGGGGGCAAATTGGCTACACCTTC. Its translation is CASSPYRGQIGYTF.

The gene calls are TRBV19 and TRBJ1-4, with a weak D call TRBD1 (5 bases). This CDR3 has 13 residues. The V end was cut by 9 bases, the J end by 2 bases, with 10 bases between. Germline V gene data show CDR1 as LNHDA and CDR2 as SQIVND (reference sequence). The CDR3 bases are TGTGCCAGCAACACAGGTACTAATGAAAAACTGTTTTTT. Amino acid sequence: CASNTGTNEKLFF.

This sequence joins TRBV30 and TRBJ2-6; D unclear. This CDR3 spans 12 amino acids. V was cut by 5 bases and J by 16 bases, with 18 bases left in between. CDR1 and CDR2 (germline): GTSNPN, SVGIG (reference sequence). The CDR3 DNA sequence: TGTGCCTGGGAGGATATGACGACGCAACTGACTTTC. Translation: CAWEDMTTQLTF.

The rearrangement links TRBV6-5 to TRBJ2-2; TRBD2 aligns across 9 bases. Per the germline V gene, CDR1 is MNHEY and CDR2 is SVGAGI. The CDR3 extends over 15 amino acids. V lost 2 bases to trimming and J lost 4 bases; unmatched junction nucleotides: 2. CDR3 sequence (DNA): TGTGCCAGCAGTTACGGGCGGGGGGGCACCGGGGAGCTGTTTTTT. Translated, it gives CASSYGRGGTGELFF.